This TCR beta chain stems from a study of T cell changes during pregnancy in multiple sclerosis. This clone was picked up a small number of times. The protocol was immunoSEQ multiplex PCR, while the TCRdb copy is restricted to in-frame clones and leaves out a portion. The profile shows approximately 70,000 clones, roughly 92% of them singletons. Per germline, CDR1 MRHNA and CDR2 SNTAGT. V was clipped by 7 bases and J by 3 bases, with 12 bases between them. This CDR3 spans 14 amino acids. Specimen: peripheral blood, collected in the third trimester of pregnancy. The sequence came from a female donor with multiple sclerosis, enrolled in a pregnancy study. The J gene is TRBJ2-2, the V gene TRBV6-4, with a tentative D call TRBD2 (6 bases). The CDR3 loop is CASKGERDTGELFF. The CDR3 nucleotides are TGTGCCAGCAAAGGGGAGCGGGACACCGGGGAGCTGTTTTTT.